A selection of T cell receptor beta chains follows, all from one sample in a study of T cells in tuberculosis. Using immunoSEQ multiplex PCR, the repertoire was profiled, and TCRdb retains in-frame clones only, with some absent. The table lists 25,000 to 35,000 clones, 85% to 90% of them singletons, with roughly 6.2% in the top ten. The specimen was PBMCs. These receptors were obtained from a donor aged 10 to 29 with latent tuberculosis or without tuberculosis infection. Both conserved end residues are part of each CDR3. A D gene is named only where the DNA matches it firmly. Clone size is stated in some rows and not others, as once, few, many or a class when expanded.

V	size	D	J	DNA	CDR3
TRBV7-6	.	TRBD1	TRBJ1-4	TGTGCCAGCAGTTCCGACAGGGGGAATGAAAAACTGTTTTTT	CASSSDRGNEKLFF
TRBV6-5	.	TRBD1	TRBJ1-5	TGTGCCAGCAGCGTACAGGGGGCGGGTCAGCCCCAGCATTTT	CASSVQGAGQPQHF
TRBV29-1	.	.	TRBJ2-7	TGCAGCGGGCAGGAATTAAATCACGAGCAGTACTTC	CSGQELNHEQYF
TRBV5-4	.	.	TRBJ1-4	TGTGCCAGCAGCGACCCCACCTCCGGGCAGGGGAACGAAAAACTGTTTTTT	CASSDPTSGQGNEKLFF
TRBV10-3	.	.	TRBJ1-1	TGTGCCATCAGCCCCCATGGGGGGGTGAACACTGAAGCTTTCTTT	CAISPHGGVNTEAFF
TRBV27	.	TRBD2	TRBJ2-1	TGTGCCAGCAGTAGCGGGGGAACCTACAATGAGCAGTTCTTC	CASSSGGTYNEQFF
TRBV29-1	.	.	TRBJ2-4	TGCAGCGTTTTACCCGACAGCGCTTACATTCAGTACTTC	CSVLPDSAYIQYF
TRBV10-3	.	.	TRBJ2-1	TGTGCTATCAGTGAGGGGCTAGCGCCGTACAATGAGCAGTTCTTC	CAISEGLAPYNEQFF
TRBV7-9	.	TRBD1	TRBJ2-1	TGTGCCAGCAGCCCAAGACAGGGTAAGGATGAGCAGTTCTTC	CASSPRQGKDEQFF
TRBV11-2	.	TRBD2	TRBJ2-1	TGTGCCAGCAGCCCCCCCTTCAGCGGGGGGGAATACAATGAGCAGTTCTTC	CASSPPFSGGEYNEQFF
TRBV29-1	.	TRBD2	TRBJ2-3	TGCAGCGCCGCGGGGGGGACAGATACGCAGTATTTT	CSAAGGTDTQYF
TRBV15	.	TRBD1	TRBJ1-4	TGTGCCACCAGCGGCGAGACAGGGGGCGCAGAGAAACTGTTTTTT	CATSGETGGAEKLFF
TRBV19	medium-sized	.	TRBJ1-5	TGTGCCACTCACGGGGGGGGCAGGGGCAATCAGCCCCAGCATTTT	CATHGGGRGNQPQHF
TRBV25-1	.	TRBD1	TRBJ1-4	TGTGCCGCAAGACAGGGAAGCGAAAAACTGTTTTTT	CAARQGSEKLFF
TRBV28	once	TRBD1	TRBJ1-6	TGTGCCAGCACAGGGGGGTTGTCCTATAATTCACCCCTCCACTTT	CASTGGLSYNSPLHF
TRBV11-2	.	.	TRBJ1-2	TGTGCCAGCAGCTTTACCAGGGGCGGTGGCTACACCTTC	CASSFTRGGGYTF